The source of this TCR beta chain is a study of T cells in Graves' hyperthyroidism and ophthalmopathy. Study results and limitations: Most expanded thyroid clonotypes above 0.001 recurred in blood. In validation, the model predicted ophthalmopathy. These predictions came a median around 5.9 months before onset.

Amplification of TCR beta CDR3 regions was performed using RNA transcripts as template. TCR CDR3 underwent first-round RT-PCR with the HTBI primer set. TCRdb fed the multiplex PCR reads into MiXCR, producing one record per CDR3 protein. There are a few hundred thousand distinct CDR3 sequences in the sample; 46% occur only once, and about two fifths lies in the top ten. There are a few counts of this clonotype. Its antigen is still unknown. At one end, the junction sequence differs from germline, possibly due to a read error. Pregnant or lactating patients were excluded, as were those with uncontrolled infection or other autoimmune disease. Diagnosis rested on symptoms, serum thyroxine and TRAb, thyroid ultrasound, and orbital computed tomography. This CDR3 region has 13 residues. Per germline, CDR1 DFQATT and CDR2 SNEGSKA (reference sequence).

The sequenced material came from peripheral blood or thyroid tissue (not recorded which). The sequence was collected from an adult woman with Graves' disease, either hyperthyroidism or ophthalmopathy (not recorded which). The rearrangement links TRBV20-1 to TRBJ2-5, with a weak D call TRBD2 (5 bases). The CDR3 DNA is TGCAGTGCGAGAGTGGGAGTTCAAGAGACCCAGTACTTC. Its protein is CSARVGVQETQYF.